This T cell receptor (beta chain) comes out of a study of blood T cell repertoires in COVID-19. In the study overall: Researchers got acute and convalescent COVID-19 samples from the United States, Italy and Spain.

In the study's own analysis: For nucleated cells, counts were estimated from reference gene primer amplification. Profiling relied on immunoSEQ multiplex PCR, and the TCRdb table lists in-frame clones only, not all of them. V and J calls and clone size are those listed in that table; D and trimming were worked out from the DNA. The sample has roughly 460,000 clones; about 90% are singletons. Per the germline V gene, CDR1 is SGHNT and CDR2 is YYREEE (reference sequence). This CDR3 has 13 residues. The ends were cut back, 4 bases at V and 3 bases at J, with 11 bases in the middle. The chain couples TRBV5-4 to TRBJ2-7; D might be TRBD1 (6 bases). The source material was peripheral blood. The TCR originated in a man aged 18-30 years with COVID-19, enrolled during active disease. The chain's CDR3 is CASSGGPGYEQYF. CDR3 DNA: TGTGCCAGCAGCGGGGGCCCGGGCTACGAGCAGTACTTC.